Presented here are 3 T cell receptor beta chains from one specimen sequenced in a study of beta chain features in type 1 diabetes listed by TCRdb under 2018. The library was produced with the immunoSEQ multiplex PCR assay. The High Capacity cDNA Reverse Transcription Kit was used to reverse transcribe all of the isolated RNA, meaning that expressed TCRB transcripts were what got sequenced. TCRdb stores this immuneACCESS table with in-frame sequences only. Part of the clones is absent; in the studies checked, under half of the shortfall reflects unresolved V genes, and no reason is known for the rest. For this sample there are some 40,000 clones; roughly 50% appear just once. Jointly, the top ten make up roughly 0.7% of the sample. Specimen: central memory CD4+ T cells from blood. These receptors were collected from a woman between 18 and 29 years old in good health.

This clone was detected only a few times. V and J are TRBV6-6 and TRBJ2-2, with 7 nucleotides matching TRBD1. Germline-derived CDR1 and CDR2 are MNHNY and SVGAGI (reference sequence). The CDR3 has 16 residues. V shed 9 bases and J 5 bases; nucleotides not matched to a gene: 15. This CDR3 is CASHSGPGRGTGELFF. The CDR3 DNA sequence: TGTGCCAGTCATTCCGGGCCGGGCAGGGGGACCGGGGAGCTGTTTTTT.

This clone was seen more than once but under ten times. The CDR3 DNA follows: TGTGCCAGCAGCTTAGGACAGGGGGCTGAAAAACTGTTTTTT. Protein: CASSLGQGAEKLFF. This chain uses TRBV11-2 with TRBJ1-4, with TRBD1 identical over 10 bases. Germline lookup yields CDR1 SGHAT and CDR2 FQNNGV. The ends lost 1 base at V and 7 bases at J; junction bases unmatched: 0. The CDR3 sequence is 14 residues long.

The chain recombines TRBV7-2 with TRBJ2-2; D gene ambiguous. Germline-derived CDR1 and CDR2 are SGHTA and FQGNSA. The CDR3 spans 16 residues. V lost 1 base to trimming and J lost 0 bases, with 9 bases between them. The CDR3 protein is CASSLDPPPNTGELFF. Written as DNA, the CDR3 is TGTGCCAGCAGCTTAGATCCTCCCCCGAACACCGGGGAGCTGTTTTTT.